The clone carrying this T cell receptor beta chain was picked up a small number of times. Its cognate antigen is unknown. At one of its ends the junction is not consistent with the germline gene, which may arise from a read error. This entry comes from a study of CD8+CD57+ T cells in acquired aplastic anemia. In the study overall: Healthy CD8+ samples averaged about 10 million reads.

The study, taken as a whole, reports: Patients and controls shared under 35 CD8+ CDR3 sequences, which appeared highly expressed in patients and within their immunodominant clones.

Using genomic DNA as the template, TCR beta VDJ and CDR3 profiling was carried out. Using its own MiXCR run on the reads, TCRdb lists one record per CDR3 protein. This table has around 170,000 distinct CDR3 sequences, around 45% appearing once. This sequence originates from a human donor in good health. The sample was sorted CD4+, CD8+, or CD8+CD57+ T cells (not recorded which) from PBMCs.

CDR3 DNA sequence: TGCGCCAGCAGCTTAACCGGGACATCACACTACGGGCAGTACTTC. Encoded protein: CASSLTGTSHYGQYF. V is TRBV5-1 and J is TRBJ2-7, with D tentatively TRBD1 (6 bases). The CDR3 is made up of 15 amino acids. The germline CDR1 and CDR2 sequences are SGHRS and YFSETQ.